One and the same sample provided the 11 T cell receptor beta chains below, sequenced in a study of CD8 T cells in ankylosing spondylitis. Study results and limitations: Typical of ankylosing spondylitis blood, it appeared, was a TCR beta motif of roughly eight highly homologous variants.

TCRdb redid the calling of the 5' RACE reads with MiXCR, one entry per CDR3 protein. The table lists 700,000 to 1,000,000 distinct CDR3 sequences, roughly 12% of them singletons. What these receptors recognize is not known. The material sequenced was blood, either unsorted or a sorted T cell fraction (not recorded which). These receptor sequences come from a male donor with ankylosing spondylitis.

This clonotype was seen at least ten times. The rearrangement joins TRBV29-1 to TRBJ2-3; TRBD2 matches 13 bases. Germline V gives CDR1 SQVTM, CDR2 ANQGSEA. V shed 7 bases and J 3 bases; nucleotides not matched to a gene: 7. This CDR3 has 15 amino acids. The CDR3 sequence: CSAKTSGRPTDTQYF. CDR3 coding DNA: TGCAGCGCCAAGACTAGCGGGAGGCCTACAGATACGCAGTATTTT.

Ten or more counts support this clonotype. The chain carries TRBV12-3 or TRBV12-4 and TRBJ1-5, with D possibly being TRBD1 (5 bases). V lost 2 bases and J lost 0, with 8 bases in between. CDR3 size: 15 residues. This CDR3 is CASSLWGYSNQPQHF. The DNA of the CDR3 is TGTGCCAGCAGTTTATGGGGCTATAGCAATCAGCCCCAGCATTTT.

This clonotype has a handful of counts. The DNA of the CDR3 is TGTGCCAGCAGTTTCAGCGGGAGACCTTCCTACGAGCAGTACTTC. This gives the protein CASSFSGRPSYEQYF. The chain recombines TRBV28 with TRBJ2-7, with 8 bases fitting TRBD2. V dropped 3 bases and J dropped 1; count of bases not matched to a gene: 5. CDR1 is MDHEN and CDR2 is SYDVKM in the germline V gene. The CDR3 spans 15 residues.

This clonotype was seen a handful of times. This sequence joins TRBV20-1 and TRBJ2-5; 8 bases are shared with TRBD1. This CDR3 region has 13 residues. The V segment lost 5 bases and the J segment 8 bases; nucleotides outside the gene matches: 10. Looked up from germline, CDR1 is DFQATT and CDR2 is SNEGSKA (reference sequence). The CDR3 bases are TGCAGTGCTCACGACAGGGGAAAGAGAACCCAGTACTTC. Translation gives CSAHDRGKRTQYF.

The V call is TRBV5-1, the J call TRBJ2-3, with 9 bases matching TRBD2. V was clipped by 6 bases and J by 6 bases; unmatched bases: 11. Per germline, CDR1 SGHRS and CDR2 YFSETQ. The CDR3 loop spans 15 amino acids. The CDR3 sequence is CASKAGGVRQDTQYF. The CDR3 DNA reads as TGCGCCAGCAAGGCGGGGGGGGTCCGACAGGATACGCAGTATTTT.

This sequence joins TRBV2 and TRBJ1-1; the D is unclear. Looked up from germline, CDR1 is SNHLY and CDR2 is FYNNEI. This CDR3 is built from 13 residues. The ends were cut back, 8 bases at V and 4 bases at J, with 14 bases in the middle. DNA of the CDR3: TGTGCCAGCGGTGGGGAGGTAGGCACTGAAGCTTTCTTT. This translates into CASGGEVGTEAFF.

This clonotype occurred a few times. The V gene is TRBV5-1, the J gene TRBJ1-5; no reliable D call. Per the germline V gene, CDR1 is SGHRS and CDR2 is YFSETQ. Trimming removed 4 bases at V and 7 bases at J, with 12 bases between. The CDR3 totals 13 residues. This chain's CDR3 is CASSMEGGQPQHF. The CDR3, as DNA: TGCGCCAGCAGCATGGAGGGAGGCCAGCCCCAGCATTTT.

In its sample, this clonotype was seen a few times. The chain links TRBV12-3 or TRBV12-4 to TRBJ1-2, with a tentative D call TRBD1 (6 bases). Trimming left V 3 bases short and J 2 bases short, with 13 bases between. CDR3 length: 15 amino acids. CDR3 sequence: CASSFYRAPNYGYTF. The CDR3 DNA follows: TGTGCCAGCAGTTTCTACAGGGCGCCAAACTATGGCTACACCTTC.

This clonotype was counted many times. J is TRBJ2-6 and V is TRBV29-1, with 10 positions matching TRBD2. Germline V CDR1 and CDR2: SQVTM, ANQGSEA. This CDR3 is built from 16 residues. V lost 2 bases to trimming and J lost 2 bases; unmatched junction nucleotides: 3. The CDR3 nucleotides are TGCAGCGTTGAAACTAGCGGGATCCCTGGGGCCAACGTCCTGACTTTC. Translation: CSVETSGIPGANVLTF.

V gene TRBV20-1 combines with J gene TRBJ2-2; D is uncertain. V was pared by 6 bases and J by 7 bases, with 12 bases between. CDR3 length: 12 residues. Germline V CDR1 and CDR2: DFQATT, SNEGSKA (reference sequence). CDR3 sequence (DNA): TGCAGTGCCAACTACGGTTACGGGGAGCTGTTTTTT. Translated: CSANYGYGELFF.

There are many counts of this clonotype. CDR3 nucleotide sequence: TGCAGTGCTAGAGATTGGTTTGGAGCTAGCTCCTACGAGCAGTACTTC. It encodes CSARDWFGASSYEQYF. The chain combines TRBV20-1 with TRBJ2-7; no definite D call. From germline, CDR1 is DFQATT and CDR2 SNEGSKA (reference sequence). Trimming took off 0 bases at V and 0 bases at J, with 15 bases between the two ends. The CDR3 covers 16 residues.